These 21 T cell receptor beta chains were sequenced from one sample in a study of control samples from healthy donors and cancer patients. The method was immunoSEQ multiplex PCR; TCRdb's version includes in-frame clones alone and lacks a portion of them. This table holds about 130,000 clones, about 92% found once. The sample consisted of PBMCs. These receptors were taken from a man in his fifties or sixties with head and neck cancer.

The V call is TRBV4-3, the J call TRBJ2-1; D remains ambiguous. This CDR3 has 14 amino acids. Trimming pared 1 base from V and 8 bases from J, leaving 12 bases between. Looked up from germline, CDR1 is LGHNA and CDR2 is YSLEER. The CDR3 DNA follows: TGCGCCAGCAGCCAAGGACCCCTCGACTATGAGCAGTTCTTC. It translates to CASSQGPLDYEQFF.

The chain combines TRBV24-1 with TRBJ2-5, with 10 bases matching TRBD1. Germline-derived CDR1 and CDR2 are KGHDR and SFDVKD. This CDR3 region has 13 residues. Trimming cost V 9 bases and J 5 bases; bases outside gene matches: 5. CDR3 region: CATGTGDSETQYF. The CDR3 DNA is TGTGCCACCGGGACAGGGGATTCGGAGACCCAGTACTTC.

Only one count was recorded for this clone. This chain links TRBV27 with TRBJ2-6, with D unresolved. The CDR3 spans 16 residues. V lost 2 bases, J lost 2 bases, and 10 bases lay in between. Per the germline V gene, CDR1 is MNHEY and CDR2 is SMNVEV (reference sequence). The CDR3 loop is CASSLESTPGANVLTF. The CDR3 nucleotides read TGTGCCAGCAGTTTAGAGTCAACTCCTGGGGCCAACGTCCTGACTTTC.

The chain carries TRBV28 and TRBJ2-5; TRBD2 matches 10 bases. V gave up 5 bases and J gave up 4 bases; unmatched junction bases: 4. In germline, CDR1 is MDHEN, CDR2 SYDVKM. The CDR3 extends over 14 amino acids. This CDR3 reads CASSQPSGGETQYF. The CDR3, as DNA: TGTGCCAGCAGTCAGCCTAGCGGGGGAGAGACCCAGTACTTC.

V gene TRBV9 combines with J gene TRBJ2-5, with D possibly called TRBD1 or TRBD2 (5 bases each). Trimming pared 0 bases from V and 1 base from J, leaving 7 bases between. The CDR3 runs 14 residues. Germline V CDR1 and CDR2: SGDLS, YYNGEE. This CDR3 is CASSVVGGQETQYF. As DNA, the CDR3 is TGTGCCAGCAGCGTAGTTGGGGGCCAAGAGACCCAGTACTTC.

This clone was recorded only once. The CDR3 sequence is CASSTRTSGYQETQYF. The CDR3 coding sequence is TGTGCCAGCAGCACTCGGACTAGCGGATACCAAGAGACCCAGTACTTC. The chain combines TRBV9 with TRBJ2-5; 10 nucleotides match TRBD2. The length of the CDR3 is 16 residues. Per the germline V gene, CDR1 is SGDLS and CDR2 is YYNGEE. Germline trimming cut 4 bases from V and 0 bases from J; bases unmatched to any gene: 6. The full variable domain, in which reference TRBV9 and TRBJ2-5 provide the parts outside the CDR3, is DSGVTQTPKHLITATGQRVTLRCSPRSGDLSVYWYQQSLDQGLQFLIQYYNGEERAKGNILERFSAQQFPDLHSELNLSSLELGDSALYFCASSTRTSGYQETQYFGPGTRLLVL.

The chain employs TRBV30 and TRBJ2-6, with TRBD1 as a possible D gene (6 bases). Trimming pared 0 bases from V and 4 bases from J, leaving 19 bases between. In germline, CDR1 is GTSNPN, CDR2 SVGIG (reference sequence). CDR3 length equals 18 residues. Here the CDR3 DNA reads TGTGCCTGGAGTGTGGGACACCGAGGGGCTGCGGGGGCCAACGTCCTGACTTTC. Amino acid sequence: CAWSVGHRGAAGANVLTF.

This chain connects TRBV18 to TRBJ2-3; tentative D call: TRBD2 (6 bases). Germline V gives CDR1 KGHSH, CDR2 LQKENI. V dropped 3 bases and J dropped 4 bases, with 14 bases sitting between them. The CDR3 contains 15 residues. In DNA, the CDR3 is TGTGCCAGCTCACCGGGACTTGCCCGGGCAGATACGCAGTATTTT. Protein sequence: CASSPGLARADTQYF.

This chain joins TRBV14 and TRBJ2-1; D is undetermined. The V gene lost 0 bases and the J gene lost 7 bases, with 10 bases spanning the gap. The CDR3 has 14 residues. Germline V CDR1 and CDR2: SGHDN, FVKESK. This CDR3 is CASSQDSLTNEQFF. The CDR3 nucleotides read TGTGCCAGCAGCCAAGATTCCTTGACTAATGAGCAGTTCTTC.

V is TRBV6-5 and J is TRBJ1-2; no clear D. The CDR3 loop spans 13 amino acids. With 5 bases removed from V and 0 bases from J, the gap between germline ends came to 7 bases. Germline V CDR1 and CDR2: MNHEY, SVGAGI. The CDR3 DNA reads as TGTGCCAGCAGTACACGGTCTAACTATGGCTACACCTTC. Translation gives CASSTRSNYGYTF.

This chain joins TRBV30 and TRBJ1-1, with a possible D match to TRBD1 (6 bases). This CDR3 spans 15 amino acids. Trimming cost V 7 bases and J 0 bases, with 18 bases left between them. The germline CDR1 and CDR2 sequences are GTSNPN and SVGIG (reference sequence). For the CDR3, the DNA is TGTGCCTCCTCCACAGGGATTTACATGAACACTGAAGCTTTCTTT. This translates into CASSTGIYMNTEAFF.

V usage is TRBV7-8 and J usage is TRBJ2-1; weak D call: TRBD1 (7 bases). V was pared by 5 bases and J by 7 bases, with 12 bases between. Germline lookup yields CDR1 SGHVS and CDR2 FQNEAQ. The CDR3 spans 13 residues. CDR3 sequence (DNA): TGTGCCAGCAGCCCCAGGGGGAGGAATGAGCAGTTCTTC. Protein product: CASSPRGRNEQFF. Supplemented by reference TRBV7-8 and TRBJ2-1, the full variable domain reads GAGVSQSPRYKVAKRGQDVALRCDPISGHVSLFWYQQALGQGPEFLTYFQNEAQLDKSGLPSDRFFAERPEGSVSTLKIQRTQQEDSAVYLCASSPRGRNEQFFGPGTRLTVL.

CDR3 protein: CAWTKDRTSSGANVLTF. The CDR3 DNA follows: TGTGCCTGGACCAAAGACAGGACCTCCTCTGGGGCCAACGTCCTGACTTTC. The chain joins TRBV30 to TRBJ2-6, with D tentatively TRBD1 (6 bases). In germline, CDR1 is GTSNPN, CDR2 SVGIG (reference sequence). Trimming cost V 4 bases and J 0 bases, with 16 bases left between them. The CDR3 is 17 amino acids.

The chain couples TRBV19 to TRBJ2-1; 7 nucleotides match TRBD2. Germline CDR1 is LNHDA and CDR2 is SQIVND (reference sequence). CDR3 length: 15 residues. The V segment lost 3 bases and the J segment 0 bases; nucleotides outside the gene matches: 2. The CDR3 region has the DNA TGTGCCAGTAGTATCGGGGGGAACTCCTACAATGAGCAGTTCTTC. Amino acid sequence: CASSIGGNSYNEQFF.

This clone appeared many times. This chain links TRBV18 with TRBJ2-1; possibly TRBD1 for D (6 bases). V was trimmed by 3 bases and J by 8 bases, leaving 20 bases between them. CDR3 size: 16 residues. CDR1 and CDR2 from the germline V gene are KGHSH and LQKENI. CDR3 protein: CASSPEIGQGSHEQFF. The CDR3 coding sequence is TGTGCCAGCTCACCGGAGATAGGTCAGGGGTCGCATGAGCAGTTCTTC.

The genes are TRBV18 and TRBJ1-1, with D hard to call. Germline CDR1 reads KGHSH; CDR2 reads LQKENI. V was shortened by 6 bases and J by 0 bases, with 11 bases between the two germline ends. This CDR3 is 14 amino acids long. The CDR3 protein is CASSPGGLNTEAFF. CDR3 nucleotide sequence: TGTGCCAGCTCCCCGGGAGGGTTGAACACTGAAGCTTTCTTT.

The chain uses TRBV6-4 and TRBJ1-1; D unclear. Germline V gene lookup returns CDR1 MRHNA and CDR2 SNTAGT. The CDR3 length is 12 residues. V was shortened by 2 bases and J by 0 bases, with 1 base between the two germline ends. The DNA for the CDR3 is TGTGCCAGCAGTGACATGAACACTGAAGCTTTCTTT. Protein sequence: CASSDMNTEAFF.

This chain connects TRBV11-2 to TRBJ1-3, with a tentative D call TRBD1 (6 bases). The CDR3 length is 16 residues. V lost 5 bases to trimming and J lost 0 bases, with 14 bases between them. In germline, CDR1 is SGHAT, CDR2 FQNNGV. The CDR3 DNA reads as TGTGCCAGCAGCAGAGAGGGGGATTACTCTGGAAACACCATATATTTT. Translating gives CASSREGDYSGNTIYF.

The chain uses TRBV7-2 and TRBJ2-1; D is perhaps TRBD2 (6 bases). The V and J ends lost 5 bases and 6 bases respectively, with 14 bases between them. CDR1 SGHTA and CDR2 FQGNSA come from the germline V gene. The CDR3 extends over 14 amino acids. For the CDR3, the DNA is TGTGCCAGCAGCACGGGGAGGTACGCCAATGAGCAGTTCTTC. It encodes CASSTGRYANEQFF.

The rearrangement joins TRBV18 to TRBJ2-4; D is unresolved. The CDR3 runs 17 residues. Germline CDR1 reads KGHSH; CDR2 reads LQKENI. V lost 0 bases, J lost 0 bases, and 12 bases lay in between. Here the CDR3 reads CASSPPSPTIAKNIQYF. For the CDR3, the DNA is TGTGCCAGCTCACCACCTTCGCCTACCATAGCCAAAAACATTCAGTACTTC. Full variable domain (missing parts from reference TRBV18 and TRBJ2-4): NAGVMQNPRHLVRRRGQEARLRCSPMKGHSHVYWYRQLPEEGLKFMVYLQKENIIDESGMPKERFSAEFPKEGPSILRIQQVVRGDSAAYFCASSPPSPTIAKNIQYFGAGTRLSVL.

The chain is built from TRBV5-1 and TRBJ2-2; 7 bases are shared with TRBD2. V lost 7 bases to trimming and J lost 4 bases; unmatched junction nucleotides: 13. CDR1 SGHRS and CDR2 YFSETQ come from the germline V gene. The CDR3 extends over 16 amino acids. Here the CDR3 DNA reads TGCGCCAGCGGACCCTCAGAGCGGGGAACCACCGGGGAGCTGTTTTTT. Translation: CASGPSERGTTGELFF.